In this sample, the clone carrying this T cell receptor beta chain is medium-sized. Its specificity is not known. V was shortened by 0 bases and J by 9 bases, with 9 bases between the two germline ends. There are 13 residues in the CDR3. Germline V CDR1 and CDR2: LGHNA, YSLEER. These data belong to a study of early T cells in non-severe SARS-CoV-2 infection. Study information: Chains were unpaired, as sequencing was done on bulk RNA from unsorted whole blood. General study results and limits: The matching step, a VDJdb search, favored anti-spike CD8 responses and missed private and CD4 specificities.

TCRdb independently ran MiXCR on the 5' RACE reads; one entry per CDR3 protein. The sample consists of tens of thousands of distinct CDR3 sequences, roughly 4.5% of them appearing once. What was sequenced was whole blood. This chain uses TRBV4-3 with TRBJ2-1; D is uncertain. The clonotype originates from an adult who was a healthcare worker with PCR-confirmed SARS-CoV-2 infection or an uninfected control (not recorded which). For the CDR3, the DNA is TGCGCCAGCAGCCAAGATTGGTGCTGTGAGCAGTTCTTC. Its translation: CASSQDWCCEQFF.